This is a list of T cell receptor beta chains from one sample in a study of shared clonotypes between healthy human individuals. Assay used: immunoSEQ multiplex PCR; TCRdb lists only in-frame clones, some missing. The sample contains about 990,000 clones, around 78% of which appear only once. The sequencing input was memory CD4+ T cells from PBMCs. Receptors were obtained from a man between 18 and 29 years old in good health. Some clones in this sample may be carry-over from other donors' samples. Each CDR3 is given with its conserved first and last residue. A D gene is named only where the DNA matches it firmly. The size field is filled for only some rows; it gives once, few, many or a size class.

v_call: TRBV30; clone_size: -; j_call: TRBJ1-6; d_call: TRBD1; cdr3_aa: CAWSDSGTGGRSPLHF; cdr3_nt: TGTGCCTGGAGTGATTCCGGGACAGGGGGGAGGTCACCCCTCCACTTT
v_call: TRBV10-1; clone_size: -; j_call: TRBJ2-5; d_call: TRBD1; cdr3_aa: CASSESAITGGAWSLETQYF; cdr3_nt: TGCGCCAGCAGTGAGTCGGCTATTACAGGGGGCGCCTGGTCTCTAGAGACCCAGTACTTC
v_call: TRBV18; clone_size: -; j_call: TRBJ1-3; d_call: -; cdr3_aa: CASSPELISGNTIYF; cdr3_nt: TGTGCCAGCTCACCCGAGCTTATCTCTGGAAACACCATATATTTT
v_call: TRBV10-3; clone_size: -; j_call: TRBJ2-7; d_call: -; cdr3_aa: CAINNGDYEQYF; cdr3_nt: TGTGCCATCAATAACGGAGACTACGAGCAGTACTTC
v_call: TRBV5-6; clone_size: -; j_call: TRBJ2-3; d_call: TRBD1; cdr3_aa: CASSLRDRGPDTQYF; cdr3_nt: TGTGCCAGCAGCTTACGGGACAGGGGCCCAGATACGCAGTATTTT
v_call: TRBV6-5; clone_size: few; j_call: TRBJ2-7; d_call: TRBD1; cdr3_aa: CASSYRDRGRDEQYF; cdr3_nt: TGTGCCAGCAGTTACCGGGACAGGGGGCGCGACGAGCAGTACTTC
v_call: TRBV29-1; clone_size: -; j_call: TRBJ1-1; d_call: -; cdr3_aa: CSGLDSSEAFF; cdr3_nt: TGCAGCGGCCTCGACAGCTCTGAAGCTTTCTTT
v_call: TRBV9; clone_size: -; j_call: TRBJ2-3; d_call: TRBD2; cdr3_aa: CASNQRGGVVADTQYF; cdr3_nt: TGTGCCAGCAATCAGCGGGGAGGAGTGGTCGCAGATACGCAGTATTTT
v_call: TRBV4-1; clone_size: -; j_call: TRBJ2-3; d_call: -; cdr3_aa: CASSQDPGAGGDTQYF; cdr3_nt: TGCGCCAGCAGCCAAGACCCGGGAGCTGGGGGAGATACGCAGTATTTT
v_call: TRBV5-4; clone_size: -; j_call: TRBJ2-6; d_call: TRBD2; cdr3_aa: CASLAGGGSGANVLTF; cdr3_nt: TGTGCCAGCTTAGCGGGTGGGGGGTCTGGGGCCAACGTCCTGACCTTC
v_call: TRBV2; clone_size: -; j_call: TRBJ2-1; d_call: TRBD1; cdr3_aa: CASRSGTGVGNEQFF; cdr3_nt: TGTGCCAGCAGGTCCGGGACAGGGGTAGGAAATGAGCAGTTCTTC
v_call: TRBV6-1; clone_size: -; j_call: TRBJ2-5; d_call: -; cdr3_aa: CASSGGGLGETQYF; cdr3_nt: TGTGCCAGCAGTGGCGGCGGGTTGGGGGAGACCCAGTACTTC
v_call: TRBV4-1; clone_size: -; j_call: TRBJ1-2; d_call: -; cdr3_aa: CASSQDRGKGGKEYGYTF; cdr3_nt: TGCGCCAGCAGCCAAGATCGTGGTAAGGGGGGCAAGGAATATGGCTACACCTTC
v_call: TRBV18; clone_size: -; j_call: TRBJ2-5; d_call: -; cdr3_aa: CASSPQGTSQETQYF; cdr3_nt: TGTGCCAGCTCACCACAGGGGACGTCCCAAGAGACCCAGTACTTC
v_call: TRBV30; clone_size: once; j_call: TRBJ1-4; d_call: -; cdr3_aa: CAWSVWSGGNEKLFF; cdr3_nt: TGTGCCTGGAGTGTTTGGTCTGGGGGAAATGAAAAACTGTTTTTT
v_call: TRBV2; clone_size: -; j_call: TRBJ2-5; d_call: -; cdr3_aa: CASSNREETQYF; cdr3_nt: TGTGCCAGCAGCAACAGGGAAGAGACCCAGTACTTC
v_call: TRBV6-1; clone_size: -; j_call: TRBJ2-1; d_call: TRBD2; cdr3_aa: CASSERPLADVDEQFF; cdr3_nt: TGTGCCAGCAGTGAACGTCCCCTAGCGGACGTTGATGAGCAGTTCTTC
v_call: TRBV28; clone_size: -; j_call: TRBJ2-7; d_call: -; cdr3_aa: CASRLTGSEQYF; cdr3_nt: TGTGCCAGCAGACTTACAGGGTCCGAGCAGTACTTC
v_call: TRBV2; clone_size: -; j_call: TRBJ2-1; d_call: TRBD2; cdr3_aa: CASKSGTSIREQFF; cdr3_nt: TGTGCCAGCAAGAGTGGGACTAGTATACGCGAGCAGTTCTTC
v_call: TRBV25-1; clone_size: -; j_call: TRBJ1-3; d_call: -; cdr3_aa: CASSERWRNTIYF; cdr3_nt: TGTGCCAGCAGTGAAAGGTGGAGAAACACCATATATTTT
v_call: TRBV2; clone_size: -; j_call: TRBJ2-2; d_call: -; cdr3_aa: CASRDLTNTGELFF; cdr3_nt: TGTGCCAGCAGGGACCTTACGAACACCGGGGAGCTGTTTTTT
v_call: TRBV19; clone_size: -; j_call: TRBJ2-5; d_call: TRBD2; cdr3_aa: CASSIVASGSETQYF; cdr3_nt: TGTGCCAGTAGTATAGTGGCTAGCGGGTCGGAGACCCAGTACTTC
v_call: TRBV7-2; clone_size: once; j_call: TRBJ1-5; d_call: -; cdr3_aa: CASSLAPTGSGGQPQHF; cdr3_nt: TGTGCCAGCAGCTTAGCCCCAACAGGGAGTGGGGGTCAGCCCCAGCATTTT
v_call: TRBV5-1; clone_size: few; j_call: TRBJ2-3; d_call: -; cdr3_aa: CASSLIPTDTQYF; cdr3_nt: TGCGCCAGCAGCTTAATTCCCACAGATACGCAGTATTTT
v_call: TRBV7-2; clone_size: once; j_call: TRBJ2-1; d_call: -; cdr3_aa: CASSLLGIYNEQFF; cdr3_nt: TGTGCCAGCAGCTTACTAGGGATATACAATGAGCAGTTCTTC
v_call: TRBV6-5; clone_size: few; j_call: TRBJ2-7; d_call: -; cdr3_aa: CASSRAAGSYEQYF; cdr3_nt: TGTGCCAGCAGCCGTGCGGCGGGATCCTACGAGCAGTACTTC
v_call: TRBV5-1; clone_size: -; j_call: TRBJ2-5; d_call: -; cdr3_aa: CASSSGTSETQYF; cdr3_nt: TGCGCCAGCAGCTCCGGGACGAGTGAGACCCAGTACTTC
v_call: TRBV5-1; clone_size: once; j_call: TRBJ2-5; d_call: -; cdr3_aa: CASSLAPSGGAQETQYF; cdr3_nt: TGCGCCAGCAGCTTGGCCCCTTCCGGAGGGGCCCAAGAGACCCAGTACTTC
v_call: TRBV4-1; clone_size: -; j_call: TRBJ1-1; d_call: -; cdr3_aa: CASSQVRQVNTEAFF; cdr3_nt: TGCGCCAGCAGCCAAGTCAGACAAGTGAACACTGAAGCTTTCTTT
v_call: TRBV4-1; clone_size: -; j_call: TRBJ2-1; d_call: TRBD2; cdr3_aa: CASSAAGSLYNEQFF; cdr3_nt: TGCGCCAGCAGCGCAGCGGGATCCTTGTACAATGAGCAGTTCTTC
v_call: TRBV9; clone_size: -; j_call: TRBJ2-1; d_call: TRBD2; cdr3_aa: CASSVGTSGSRNNEQFF; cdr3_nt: TGTGCCAGCAGCGTCGGGACTAGCGGGAGCAGGAACAATGAGCAGTTCTTC
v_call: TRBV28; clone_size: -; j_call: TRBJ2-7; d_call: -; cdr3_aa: CASSTTGVSYEQYF; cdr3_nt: TGTGCCAGCAGCACCACGGGGGTCTCCTACGAGCAGTACTTC
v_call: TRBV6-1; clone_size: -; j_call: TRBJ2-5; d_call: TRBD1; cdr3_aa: CASSEHGQGWETQYF; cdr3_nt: TGTGCCAGCAGTGAACACGGACAGGGCTGGGAGACCCAGTACTTC
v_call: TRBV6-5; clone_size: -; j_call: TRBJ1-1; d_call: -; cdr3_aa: CASSYGGGSNTEAFF; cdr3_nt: TGTGCCAGCAGTTACGGCGGGGGGAGTAACACTGAAGCTTTCTTT
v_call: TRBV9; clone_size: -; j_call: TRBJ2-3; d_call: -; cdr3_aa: CASSPRVQDTQYF; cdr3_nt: TGTGCCAGCAGCCCCCGCGTCCAAGATACGCAGTATTTT
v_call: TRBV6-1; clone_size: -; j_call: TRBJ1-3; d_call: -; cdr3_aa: CASSEGMDGTSSGNTIYF; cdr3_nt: TGTGCCAGCAGTGAAGGAATGGACGGTACCTCCTCTGGAAACACCATATATTTT
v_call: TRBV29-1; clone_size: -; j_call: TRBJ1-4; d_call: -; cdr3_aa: CSVATDLNEKLFF; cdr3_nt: TGCAGCGTTGCGACAGACCTTAATGAAAAACTGTTTTTT
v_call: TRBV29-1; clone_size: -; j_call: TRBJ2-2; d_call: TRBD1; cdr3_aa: CSVETGTATGELFF; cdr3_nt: TGCAGCGTAGAAACCGGGACAGCAACCGGGGAGCTGTTTTTT
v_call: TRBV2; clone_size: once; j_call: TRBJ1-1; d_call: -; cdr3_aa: CASSLEGSMNTEAFF; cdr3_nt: TGTGCCAGCAGTCTAGAAGGGTCCATGAACACTGAAGCTTTCTTT
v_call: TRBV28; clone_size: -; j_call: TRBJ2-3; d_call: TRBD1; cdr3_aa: CASSQASGTGQDTQYF; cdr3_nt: TGTGCCAGCAGCCAAGCCTCCGGGACAGGGCAAGATACGCAGTATTTT
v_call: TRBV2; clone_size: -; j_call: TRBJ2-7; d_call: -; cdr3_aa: CASRQNYEQYF; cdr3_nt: TGTGCCAGCAGACAGAACTACGAGCAGTACTTC
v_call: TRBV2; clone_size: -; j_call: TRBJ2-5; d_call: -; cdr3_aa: CASSDQRAPGETQYF; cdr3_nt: TGTGCCAGCAGTGACCAAAGGGCCCCTGGGGAGACCCAGTACTTC
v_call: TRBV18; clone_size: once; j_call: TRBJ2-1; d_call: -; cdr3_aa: CASSPSHNLGEQFF; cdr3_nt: TGTGCCAGCTCACCCTCCCATAACCTGGGTGAGCAGTTCTTC
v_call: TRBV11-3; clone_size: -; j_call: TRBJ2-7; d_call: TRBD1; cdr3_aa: CASSSRTGSSYEQYF; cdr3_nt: TGTGCCAGCAGCTCCCGGACAGGGAGCTCCTACGAGCAGTACTTC
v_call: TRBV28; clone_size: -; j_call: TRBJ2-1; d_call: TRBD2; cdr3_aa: CASSHRQGLAITRLGNEQFF; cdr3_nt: TGTGCCAGCAGTCATCGACAGGGACTAGCGATCACCCGCCTGGGCAATGAGCAGTTCTTC
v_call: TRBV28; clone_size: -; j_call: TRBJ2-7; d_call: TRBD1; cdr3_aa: CASRAAGGGGTYEQYF; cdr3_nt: TGTGCCAGCAGAGCAGCAGGGGGCGGTGGAACCTACGAGCAGTACTTC